This T cell receptor (beta chain) emerged from a study of post-analysis software for immune sequencing data. Study summary: Clinical courses comprised relapsing-remitting, secondary progressive and progressive-relapsing multiple sclerosis.

Remarks on this clonotype: The target antigen is unknown.

Unique molecular identifiers were carried by the TCR beta cDNA libraries. TCRdb re-called the PCR reads through MiXCR, storing one row per CDR3 protein. The table has roughly 800,000 distinct CDR3 sequences, 35% to 55% seen once; the top ten hold roughly 4.9%. Whole-study findings and limits: Higher frequency in patients than in controls was seen for about five TRBV segments, with TRBV5-6, TRBV5-1 and TRBV20-1 among them.

With 6 bases clipped from V and 5 bases from J, the junction kept 15 bases outside the gene matches. Germline V lookup: CDR1 DFQATT, CDR2 SNEGSKA (reference sequence). The CDR3 covers 15 residues. The source material was blood. This chain links TRBV20-1 with TRBJ2-7; 8 bases line up with TRBD1. This sequence was found in a girl aged 5 to 17 with multiple sclerosis. For the CDR3, the DNA is TGCAGTGCGGAGACAGGGGAAGGACTGAAGGACGAGCAGTACTTC. Protein: CSAETGEGLKDEQYF.